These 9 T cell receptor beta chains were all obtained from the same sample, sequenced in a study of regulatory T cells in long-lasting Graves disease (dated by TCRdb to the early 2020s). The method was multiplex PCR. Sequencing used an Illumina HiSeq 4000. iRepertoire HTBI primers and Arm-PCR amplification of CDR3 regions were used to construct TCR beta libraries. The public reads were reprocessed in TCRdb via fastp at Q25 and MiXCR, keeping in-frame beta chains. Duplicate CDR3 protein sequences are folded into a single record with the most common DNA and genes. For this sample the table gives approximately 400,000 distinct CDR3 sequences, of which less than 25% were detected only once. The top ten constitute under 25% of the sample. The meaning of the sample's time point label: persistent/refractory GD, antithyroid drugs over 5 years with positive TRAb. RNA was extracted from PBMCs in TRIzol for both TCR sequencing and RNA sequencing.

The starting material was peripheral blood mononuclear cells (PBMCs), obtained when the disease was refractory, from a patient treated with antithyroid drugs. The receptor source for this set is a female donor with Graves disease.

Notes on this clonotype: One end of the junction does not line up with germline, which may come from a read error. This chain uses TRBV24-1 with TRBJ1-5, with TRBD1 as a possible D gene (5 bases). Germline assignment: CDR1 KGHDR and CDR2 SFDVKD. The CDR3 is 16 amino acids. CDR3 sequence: CATSDLVGTINQPRHF. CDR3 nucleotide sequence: TGTGCCACCAGTGATTTGGTAGGGACGATCAATCAGCCCCGGCATTTT.

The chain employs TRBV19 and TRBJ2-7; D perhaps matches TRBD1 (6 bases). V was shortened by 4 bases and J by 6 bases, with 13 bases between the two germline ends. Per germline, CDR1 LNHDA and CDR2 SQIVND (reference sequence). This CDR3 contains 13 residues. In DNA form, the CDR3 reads TGTGCCAGTAGTACCGCACAGGGAAGCGAGCAGTACTTC. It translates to CASSTAQGSEQYF.

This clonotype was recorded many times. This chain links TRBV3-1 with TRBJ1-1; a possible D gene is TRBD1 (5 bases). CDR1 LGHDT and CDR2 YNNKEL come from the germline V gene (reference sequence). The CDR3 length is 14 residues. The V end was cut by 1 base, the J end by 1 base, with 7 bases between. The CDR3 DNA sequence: TGTGCCAGCAGCCAAGCGAGGGGGAACACTGAAGCTTTCTTT. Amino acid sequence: CASSQARGNTEAFF. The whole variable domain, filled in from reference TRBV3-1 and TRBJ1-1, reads DTAVSQTPKYLVTQMGNDKSIKCEQNLGHDTMYWYKQDSKKFLKIMFSYNNKELIINETVPNRFSPKSPDKAHLNLHINSLELGDSAVYFCASSQARGNTEAFFGQGTRLTVV.

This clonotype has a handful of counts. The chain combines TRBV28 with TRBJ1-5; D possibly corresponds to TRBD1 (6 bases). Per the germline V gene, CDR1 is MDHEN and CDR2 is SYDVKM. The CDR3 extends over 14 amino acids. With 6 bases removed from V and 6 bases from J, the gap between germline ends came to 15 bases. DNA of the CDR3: TGTGCCAGCAGGCCACAGGGAAATGGTCAGCCCCAGCATTTT. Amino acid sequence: CASRPQGNGQPQHF.

In nucleotides, the CDR3 is TGTGCCAGCAGACCAGAGACAGGGAACTACGAGCAGTACTTC. Protein sequence: CASRPETGNYEQYF. This chain links TRBV2 with TRBJ2-7, with 7 bases matching TRBD1. Germline V gene sequence: CDR1 SNHLY, CDR2 FYNNEI. The CDR3 is 14 amino acids. Trimming cost V 6 bases and J 3 bases; bases outside gene matches: 8.

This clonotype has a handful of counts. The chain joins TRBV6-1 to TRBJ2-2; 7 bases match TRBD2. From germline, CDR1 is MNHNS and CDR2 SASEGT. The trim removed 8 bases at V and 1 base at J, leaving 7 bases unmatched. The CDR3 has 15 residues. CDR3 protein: CASVAGVVNTGELFF. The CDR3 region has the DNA TGTGCCAGCGTTGCGGGAGTCGTGAACACCGGGGAGCTGTTTTTT.

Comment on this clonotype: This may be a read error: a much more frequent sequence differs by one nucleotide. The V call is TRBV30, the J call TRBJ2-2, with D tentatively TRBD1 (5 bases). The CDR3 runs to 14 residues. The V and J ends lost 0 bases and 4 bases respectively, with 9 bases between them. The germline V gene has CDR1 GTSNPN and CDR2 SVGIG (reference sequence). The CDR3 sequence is CAWSVLRVTGELFF. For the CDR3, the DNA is TGTGCCTGGAGTGTACTCAGGGTCACCGGGGAGCTGTTTTTT. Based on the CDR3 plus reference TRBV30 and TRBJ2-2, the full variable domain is SQTIHQWPATLVQPVGSPLSLECTVEGTSNPNLYWYRQAAGRGLQLLFYSVGIGQISSEVPQNLSASRPQDRQFILSSKKLLLSDSGFYLCAWSVLRVTGELFFGEGSRLTVL.

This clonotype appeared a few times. The CDR3 coding sequence is TGCAGCGGGTCGACCGGGGCCCGGGTGGGCTACACCTTC. Translating it yields CSGSTGARVGYTF. The genes are TRBV29-1 and TRBJ1-2; D possibly corresponds to TRBD1 (5 bases). CDR3 length equals 13 residues. The germline CDR1 and CDR2 sequences are SQVTM and ANQGSEA. V lost 7 bases, J lost 8 bases, and 20 bases lay in between.

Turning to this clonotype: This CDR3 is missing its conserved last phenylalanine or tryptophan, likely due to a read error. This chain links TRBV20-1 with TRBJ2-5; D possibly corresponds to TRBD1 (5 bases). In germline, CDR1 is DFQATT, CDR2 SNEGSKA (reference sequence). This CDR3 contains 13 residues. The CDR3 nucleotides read TGCAGTGCTGGAGAGACAGACCAAGAGACCCAGTACTCC. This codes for CSAGETDQETQYS.